The clone carrying this T cell receptor beta chain was seen a single time. Its antigen remains unknown. This CDR3 has 13 amino acids. CDR1 is MNHEY and CDR2 is SVGAGI in the germline V gene. V lost 0 bases, J lost 4 bases, and 7 bases lay in between. RNA, once extracted, was reverse transcribed into cDNA for use as the sequencing template. Some clones are missing from TCRdb's copy, which holds only in-frame ones; the method was immunoSEQ multiplex PCR. The table includes around 99,000 clones, roughly 84% detected once. This sample stems from a study of CD8+ T cells in alopecia areata. Study in general: The percentage of affected scalp area served as the score of severity for treated patients. Study-wide results and caveats: With just one nonresponder, it is still uncertain whether baseline CD8+ expansion relates to response. It was less clear whether patients shared TCRs than it was in mice, possibly because of HLA. When scalp samples are sequenced, resident alphabeta T cells of normal skin are also captured.

Treatment in this sample: oral pan-JAK inhibitor, 5-10 mg twice daily. This clonotype was sampled from a human donor with alopecia areata. The material was CD8+ T cells sorted from blood, obtained at week 24, from a patient treated with tofacitinib. The chain couples TRBV6-5 to TRBJ2-7, with no clear D. CDR3 protein: CASSYSVDYEQYF. CDR3 DNA: TGTGCCAGCAGTTACTCGGTGGATTACGAGCAGTACTTC.